Reported below is one TCR beta chain. This clonotype is medium-sized (0.01 to 0.1%) in terms of sample share. Its specific antigen is unknown. No per-base quality is available; no much larger clone lies one base away. The data belong to a study of CD8+CD57+ T cells in acquired aplastic anemia (dated by TCRdb to 2016 to 2018). For the wider study: DNA extracted from sorted CD4+ and CD8+ cells had a mean of roughly 3.3 ug, with a range of roughly 0.17 to 27.4 ug. Mean read counts for healthy donor samples were about 9.8 million for CD4+ cells and around 11 million for CD8+ cells. Here is what the overall study found, with its caveats: Between patients and healthy controls, no significant difference in CD8+ Simpson's diversity was found (P=0.060). Fewer than 35 CD8+ CDR3 sequences were found to be shared between patients and controls, but these sequences appeared to be highly expressed in patients and within the immunodominant clones of the patients.

As encoded in the germline V gene, CDR1 is SGHTA while CDR2 is FQGNSA. The CDR3 starts with the cysteine, ends with the phenylalanine, and has 14 residues. Of all the DNA, just the CDR3 is kept, 42 bases in frame from base 1. Deletion took 0 bases off V and 0 bases off J, with a span of 5 bases between the germline ends. In this study, sorted CD4+ and CD8+ T cells from the blood of healthy subjects and of severe aplastic anemia patients had their TCR repertoires deep-sequenced. Ficoll-Paque density gradient centrifugation was used to isolate peripheral blood mononuclear cells. Before DNA was extracted, CD4+ and CD8+ T cells were sorted using either FACS or magnetic beads. Profiling of TCR beta VDJ combinations and CDR3 sequences used genomic DNA as the template. An Illumina HiSeq 2000 was used for TCR repertoire sequencing. In the authors' own workflow: TRBV/TRBJ rearrangement plots, CDR3 size and DJ length profiles, and Simpson's diversity index were used to evaluate the repertoires. Whichever DNA sequence was most abundant in the deep sequencing data was defined as the immunodominant clone. CDR3 amino acid sequences were screened for sharing across subjects and were compared with published repertoires and the VDJdb database. TCRdb cleaned the public reads at Q25 with fastp, built clones with MiXCR and kept in-frame beta chains. CDR3 protein duplicates are merged, each entry listing the most common genes and DNA. Clone size and V and J calls follow TCRdb, not the original study. Across this sample there are 120,000 or so distinct CDR3 sequences, with 40% to 60% seen only once. Jointly, the top ten make up about 2.7% of the sample.

This receptor chain uses TRBV7-2 and TRBJ2-5; no D gene can be assigned with confidence. The clonotype was recovered from a human donor in good health, serving as a control. Sequenced: sorted CD4+, CD8+, or CD8+CD57+ T cells (not recorded which) from PBMCs. The CDR3 region has the sequence CASSLAGYQETQYF. The DNA reads TGTGCCAGCAGCTTAGCAGGGTACCAAGAGACCCAGTACTTC.